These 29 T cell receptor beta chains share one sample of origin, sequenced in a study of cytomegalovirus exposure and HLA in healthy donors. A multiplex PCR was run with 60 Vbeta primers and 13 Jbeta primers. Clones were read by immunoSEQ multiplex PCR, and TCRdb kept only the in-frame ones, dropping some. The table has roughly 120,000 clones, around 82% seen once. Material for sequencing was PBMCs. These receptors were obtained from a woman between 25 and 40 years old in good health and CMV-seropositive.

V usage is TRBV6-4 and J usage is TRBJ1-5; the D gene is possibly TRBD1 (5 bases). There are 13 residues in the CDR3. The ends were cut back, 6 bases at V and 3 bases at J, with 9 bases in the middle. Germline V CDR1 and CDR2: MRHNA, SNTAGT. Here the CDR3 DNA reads TGTGCCAGCAGCCGGGACTTCAATCAGCCCCAGCATTTT. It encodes CASSRDFNQPQHF.

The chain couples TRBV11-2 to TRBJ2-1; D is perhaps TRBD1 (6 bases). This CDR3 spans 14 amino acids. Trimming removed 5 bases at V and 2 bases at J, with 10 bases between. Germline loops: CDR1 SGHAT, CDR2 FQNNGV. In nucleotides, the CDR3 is TGTGCCAGCAGCAAAACAGGGACCTACAATGAGCAGTTCTTC. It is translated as CASSKTGTYNEQFF.

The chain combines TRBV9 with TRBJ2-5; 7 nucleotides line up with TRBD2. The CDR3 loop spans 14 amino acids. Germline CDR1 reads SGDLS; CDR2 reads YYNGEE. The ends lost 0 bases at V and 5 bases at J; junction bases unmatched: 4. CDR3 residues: CASSVGPAGETQYF. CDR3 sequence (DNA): TGTGCCAGCAGCGTAGGTCCAGCGGGGGAGACCCAGTACTTC. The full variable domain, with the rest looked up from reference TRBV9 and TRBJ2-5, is DSGVTQTPKHLITATGQRVTLRCSPRSGDLSVYWYQQSLDQGLQFLIQYYNGEERAKGNILERFSAQQFPDLHSELNLSSLELGDSALYFCASSVGPAGETQYFGPGTRLLVL.

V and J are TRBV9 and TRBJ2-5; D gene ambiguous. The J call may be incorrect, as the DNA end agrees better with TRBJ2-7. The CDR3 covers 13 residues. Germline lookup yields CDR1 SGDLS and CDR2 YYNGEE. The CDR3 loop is CASSVGQSYEQYF. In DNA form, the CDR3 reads TGTGCCAGCAGCGTAGGACAAAGCTACGAGCAGTACTTC.

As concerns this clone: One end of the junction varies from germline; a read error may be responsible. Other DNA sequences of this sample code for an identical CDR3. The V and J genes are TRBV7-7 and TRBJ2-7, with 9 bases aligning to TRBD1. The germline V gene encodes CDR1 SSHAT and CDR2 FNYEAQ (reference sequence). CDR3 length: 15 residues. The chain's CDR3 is CASSPTTGGIYEQYF. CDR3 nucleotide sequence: TGTGCTAGCAGCCCAACGACAGGGGGAATCTACGAGCAGTACTTC.

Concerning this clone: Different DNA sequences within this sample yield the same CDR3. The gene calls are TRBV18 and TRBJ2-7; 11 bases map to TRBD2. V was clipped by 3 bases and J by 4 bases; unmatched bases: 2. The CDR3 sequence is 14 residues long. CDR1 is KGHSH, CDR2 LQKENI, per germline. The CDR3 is CASSPTSGSYEQYF. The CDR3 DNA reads TGTGCCAGCTCACCTACTAGCGGGAGTTACGAGCAGTACTTC.

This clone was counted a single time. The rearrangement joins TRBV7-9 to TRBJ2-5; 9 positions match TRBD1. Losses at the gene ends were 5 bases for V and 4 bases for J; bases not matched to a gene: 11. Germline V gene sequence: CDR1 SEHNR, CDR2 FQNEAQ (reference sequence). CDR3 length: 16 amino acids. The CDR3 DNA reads TGTGCCAGCAGCACGACAGCGACAGGGGGAAGAGAGACCCAGTACTTC. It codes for CASSTTATGGRETQYF.

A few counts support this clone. The CDR3 loop reads CASSIGTGSSGANVLTF. CDR3 in DNA: TGTGCCAGTAGTATAGGGACAGGCTCCTCTGGGGCCAACGTCCTGACTTTC. V and J are TRBV19 and TRBJ2-6; TRBD1 matches at 7 bases. J was trimmed by 0 bases and V by 1 base; bases with no gene match: 3. The germline CDR1 and CDR2 sequences are LNHDA and SQIVND (reference sequence). This CDR3 region has 17 residues.

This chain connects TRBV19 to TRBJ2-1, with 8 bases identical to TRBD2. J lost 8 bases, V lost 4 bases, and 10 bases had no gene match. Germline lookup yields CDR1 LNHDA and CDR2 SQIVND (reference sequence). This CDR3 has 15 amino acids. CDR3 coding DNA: TGTGCCAGTAGTAGAGGGAGCGGGAGAGAGTATGAGCAGTTCTTC. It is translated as CASSRGSGREYEQFF.

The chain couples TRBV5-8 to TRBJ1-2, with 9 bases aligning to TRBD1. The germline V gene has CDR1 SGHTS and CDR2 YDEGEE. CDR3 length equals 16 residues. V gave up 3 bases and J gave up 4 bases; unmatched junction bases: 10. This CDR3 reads CASSSTPGTGSYGYTF. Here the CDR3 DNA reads TGTGCCAGCAGCTCAACCCCCGGGACAGGGTCCTATGGCTACACCTTC.

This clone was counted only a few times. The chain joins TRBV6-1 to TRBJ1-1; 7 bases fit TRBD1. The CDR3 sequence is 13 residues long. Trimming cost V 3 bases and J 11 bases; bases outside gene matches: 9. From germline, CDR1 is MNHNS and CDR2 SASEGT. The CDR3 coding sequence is TGTGCCAGCAGTGAGTTCTGGACAGGTGAGGCTTTCTTT. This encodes CASSEFWTGEAFF.

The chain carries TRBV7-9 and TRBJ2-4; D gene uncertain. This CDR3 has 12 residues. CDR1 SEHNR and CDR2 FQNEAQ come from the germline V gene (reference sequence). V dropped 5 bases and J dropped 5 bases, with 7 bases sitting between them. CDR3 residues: CASSPQENIQYF. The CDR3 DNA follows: TGTGCCAGCAGCCCGCAGGAAAACATTCAGTACTTC. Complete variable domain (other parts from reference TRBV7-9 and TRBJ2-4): DTGVSQNPRHKITKRGQNVTFRCDPISEHNRLYWYRQTLGQGPEFLTYFQNEAQLEKSRLLSDRFSAERPKGSFSTLEIQRTEQGDSAMYLCASSPQENIQYFGAGTRLSVL.

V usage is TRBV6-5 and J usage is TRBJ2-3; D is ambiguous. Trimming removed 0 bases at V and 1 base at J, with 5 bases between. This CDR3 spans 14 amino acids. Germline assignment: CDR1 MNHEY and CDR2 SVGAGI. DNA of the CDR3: TGTGCCAGCAGTTACTCGCCGGGCACAGATACGCAGTATTTT. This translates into CASSYSPGTDTQYF.

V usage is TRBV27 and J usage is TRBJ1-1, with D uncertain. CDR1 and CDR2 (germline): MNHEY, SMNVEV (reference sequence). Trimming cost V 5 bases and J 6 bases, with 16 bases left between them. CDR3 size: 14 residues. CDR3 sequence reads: CASSLSRQVPEAFF. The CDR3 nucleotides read TGTGCCAGCAGTCTCTCAAGGCAGGTACCTGAAGCTTTCTTT.

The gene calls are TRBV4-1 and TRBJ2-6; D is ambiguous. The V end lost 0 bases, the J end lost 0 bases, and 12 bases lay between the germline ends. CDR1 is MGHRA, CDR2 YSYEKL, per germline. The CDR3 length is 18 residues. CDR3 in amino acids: CASSQEGRFGSGANVLTF. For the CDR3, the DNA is TGCGCCAGCAGCCAAGAAGGCAGGTTCGGCTCTGGGGCCAACGTCCTGACTTTC.

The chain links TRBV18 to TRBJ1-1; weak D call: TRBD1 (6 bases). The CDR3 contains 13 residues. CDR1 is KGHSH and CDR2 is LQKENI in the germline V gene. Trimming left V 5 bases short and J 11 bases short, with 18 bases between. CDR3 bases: TGTGCCAGCTCAACGCTCAGGGGAGAGGCGGCTTTCTTT. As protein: CASSTLRGEAAFF. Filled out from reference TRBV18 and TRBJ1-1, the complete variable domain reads NAGVMQNPRHLVRRRGQEARLRCSPMKGHSHVYWYRQLPEEGLKFMVYLQKENIIDESGMPKERFSAEFPKEGPSILRIQQVVRGDSAAYFCASSTLRGEAAFFGQGTRLTVV.

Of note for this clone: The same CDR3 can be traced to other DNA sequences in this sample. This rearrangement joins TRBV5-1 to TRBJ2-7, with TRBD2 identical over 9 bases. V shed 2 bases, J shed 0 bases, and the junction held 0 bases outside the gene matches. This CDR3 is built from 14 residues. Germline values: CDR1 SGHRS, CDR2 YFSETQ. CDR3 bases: TGCGCCAGCAGCTTTAGCGGGAGCTCCTACGAGCAGTACTTC. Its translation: CASSFSGSSYEQYF.

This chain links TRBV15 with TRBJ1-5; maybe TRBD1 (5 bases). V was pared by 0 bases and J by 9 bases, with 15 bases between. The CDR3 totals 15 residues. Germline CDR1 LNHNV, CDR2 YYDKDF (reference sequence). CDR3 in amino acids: CATSRDKQGGPPQHF. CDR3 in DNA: TGTGCCACCAGCAGAGATAAGCAGGGTGGCCCGCCCCAGCATTTT.

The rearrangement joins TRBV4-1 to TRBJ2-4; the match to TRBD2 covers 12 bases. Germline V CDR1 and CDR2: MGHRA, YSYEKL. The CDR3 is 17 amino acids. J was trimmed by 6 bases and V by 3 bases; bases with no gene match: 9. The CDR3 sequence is CASSQTTSGRGRNIQYF. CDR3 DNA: TGCGCCAGCAGCCAGACGACTAGCGGGAGAGGGAGAAACATTCAGTACTTC.

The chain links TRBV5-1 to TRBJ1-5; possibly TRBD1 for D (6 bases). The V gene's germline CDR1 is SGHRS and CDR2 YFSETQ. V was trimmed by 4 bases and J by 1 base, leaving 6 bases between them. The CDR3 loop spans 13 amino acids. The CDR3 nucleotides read TGCGCCAGCAGCCAGGGGAGCAATCAGCCCCAGCATTTT. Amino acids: CASSQGSNQPQHF.

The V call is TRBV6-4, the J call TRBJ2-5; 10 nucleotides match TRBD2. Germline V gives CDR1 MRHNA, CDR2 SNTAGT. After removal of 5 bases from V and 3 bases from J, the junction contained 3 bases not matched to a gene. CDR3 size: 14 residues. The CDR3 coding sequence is TGTGCCAGCAGTAGCGGGGGGGCCGAAGAGACCCAGTACTTC. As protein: CASSSGGAEETQYF.

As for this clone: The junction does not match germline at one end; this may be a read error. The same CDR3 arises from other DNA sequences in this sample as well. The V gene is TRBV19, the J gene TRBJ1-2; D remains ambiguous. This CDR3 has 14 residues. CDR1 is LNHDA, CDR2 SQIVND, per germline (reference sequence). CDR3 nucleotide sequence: TGTGCCAGTAGTATTCGTGAGCCGCTTTATGGTTACACCTTC. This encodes CASSIREPLYGYTF.

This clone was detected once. Here the CDR3 reads CASSDMGGRATDTQYF. As DNA, the CDR3 is TGTGCCAGCAGTGACATGGGCGGGAGGGCCACAGATACGCAGTATTTT. The V call is TRBV6-4, the J call TRBJ2-3, with 9 bases lining up with TRBD2. V trimming: 2 bases; J trimming: 2 bases; junction bases outside the gene matches: 5. Germline loops: CDR1 MRHNA, CDR2 SNTAGT. The CDR3 runs 16 residues.

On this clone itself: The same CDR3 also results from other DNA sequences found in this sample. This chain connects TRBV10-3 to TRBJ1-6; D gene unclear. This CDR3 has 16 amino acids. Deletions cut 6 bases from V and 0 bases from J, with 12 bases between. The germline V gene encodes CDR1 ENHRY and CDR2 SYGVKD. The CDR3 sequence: CAIRADQSSYNSPLHF. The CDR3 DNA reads TGTGCCATCAGGGCGGATCAGAGCTCCTATAATTCACCCCTCCACTTT.

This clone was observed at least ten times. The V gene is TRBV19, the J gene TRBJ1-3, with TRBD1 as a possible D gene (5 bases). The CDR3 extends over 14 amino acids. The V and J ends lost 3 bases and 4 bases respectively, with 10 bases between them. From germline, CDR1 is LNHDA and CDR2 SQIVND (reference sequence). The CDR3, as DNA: TGTGCCAGTAGTATGGGGGGTTCAGGAAACACCATATATTTT. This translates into CASSMGGSGNTIYF.

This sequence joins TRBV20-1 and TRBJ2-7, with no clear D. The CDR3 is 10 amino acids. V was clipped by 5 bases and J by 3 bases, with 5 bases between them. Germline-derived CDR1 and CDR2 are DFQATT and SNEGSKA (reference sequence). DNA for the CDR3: TGCAGTGCTTTAAACTACGAGCAGTACTTC. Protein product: CSALNYEQYF.

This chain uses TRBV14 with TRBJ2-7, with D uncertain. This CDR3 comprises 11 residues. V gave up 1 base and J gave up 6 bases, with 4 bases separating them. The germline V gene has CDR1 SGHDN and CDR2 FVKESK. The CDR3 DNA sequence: TGTGCCAGCAGCCAAGTCGGCGAGCAGTACTTC. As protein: CASSQVGEQYF. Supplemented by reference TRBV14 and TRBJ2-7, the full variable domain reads EAGVTQFPSHSVIEKGQTVTLRCDPISGHDNLYWYRRVMGKEIKFLLHFVKESKQDESGMPNNRFLAERTGGTYSTLKVQPAELEDSGVYFCASSQVGEQYFGPGTRLTVT.

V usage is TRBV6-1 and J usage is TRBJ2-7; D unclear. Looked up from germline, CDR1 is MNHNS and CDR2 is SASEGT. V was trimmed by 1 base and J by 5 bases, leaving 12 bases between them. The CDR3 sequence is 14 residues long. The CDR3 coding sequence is TGTGCCAGCAGTGAAGGGCTTGTGGCGGACGAGCAGTACTTC. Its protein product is CASSEGLVADEQYF.

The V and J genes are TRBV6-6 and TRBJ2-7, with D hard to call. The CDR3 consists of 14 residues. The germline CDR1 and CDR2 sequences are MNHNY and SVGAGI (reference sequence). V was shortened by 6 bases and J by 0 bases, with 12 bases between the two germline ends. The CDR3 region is CASSRSASSYEQYF. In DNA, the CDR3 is TGTGCCAGCAGCCGAAGCGCTAGCTCCTACGAGCAGTACTTC.